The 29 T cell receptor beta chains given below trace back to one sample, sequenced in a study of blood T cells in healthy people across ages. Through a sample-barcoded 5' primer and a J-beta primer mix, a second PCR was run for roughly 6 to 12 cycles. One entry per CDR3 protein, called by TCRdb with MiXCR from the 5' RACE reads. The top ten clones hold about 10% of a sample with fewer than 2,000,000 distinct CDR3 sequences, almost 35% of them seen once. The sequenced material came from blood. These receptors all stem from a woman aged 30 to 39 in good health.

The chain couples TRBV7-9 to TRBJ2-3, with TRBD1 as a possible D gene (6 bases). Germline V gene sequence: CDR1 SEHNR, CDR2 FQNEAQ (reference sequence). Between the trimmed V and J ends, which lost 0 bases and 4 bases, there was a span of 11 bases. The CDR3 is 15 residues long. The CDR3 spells CASSLAQGAPDTQYF. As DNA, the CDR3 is TGTGCCAGCAGCTTAGCACAGGGTGCCCCAGATACGCAGTATTTT.

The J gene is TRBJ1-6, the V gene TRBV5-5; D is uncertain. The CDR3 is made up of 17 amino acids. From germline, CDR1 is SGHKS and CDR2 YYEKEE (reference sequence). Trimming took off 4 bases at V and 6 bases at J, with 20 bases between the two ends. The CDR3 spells CASSKASFTAPNSPLHF. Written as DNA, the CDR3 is TGTGCCAGCAGCAAAGCGAGTTTCACAGCCCCTAATTCACCCCTCCACTTT.

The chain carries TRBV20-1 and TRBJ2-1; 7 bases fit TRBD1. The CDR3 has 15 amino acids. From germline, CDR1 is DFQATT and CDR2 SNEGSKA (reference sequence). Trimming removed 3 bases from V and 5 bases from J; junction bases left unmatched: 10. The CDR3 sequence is CSASTGQTLNNEQFF. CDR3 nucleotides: TGCAGTGCTAGCACGGGACAGACACTAAACAATGAGCAGTTCTTC.

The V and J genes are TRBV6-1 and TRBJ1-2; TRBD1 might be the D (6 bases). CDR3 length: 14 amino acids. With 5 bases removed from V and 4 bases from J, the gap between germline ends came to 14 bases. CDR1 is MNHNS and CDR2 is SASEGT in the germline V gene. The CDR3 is CASSTLEGVYGYTF. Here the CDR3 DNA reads TGTGCCAGCAGTACCCTGGAGGGGGTCTATGGCTACACCTTC.

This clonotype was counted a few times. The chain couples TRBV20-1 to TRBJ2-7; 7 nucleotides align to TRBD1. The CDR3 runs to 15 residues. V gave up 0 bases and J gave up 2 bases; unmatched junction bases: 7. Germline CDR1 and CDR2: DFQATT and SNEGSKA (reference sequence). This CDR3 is CSARDPTGKPYEQYF. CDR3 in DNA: TGCAGTGCTAGAGATCCGACAGGGAAGCCCTACGAGCAGTACTTC.

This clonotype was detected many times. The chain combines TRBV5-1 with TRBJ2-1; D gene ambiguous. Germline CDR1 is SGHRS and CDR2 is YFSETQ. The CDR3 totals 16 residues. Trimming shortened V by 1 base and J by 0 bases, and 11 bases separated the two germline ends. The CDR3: CASSLTALGSYNEQFF. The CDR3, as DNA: TGCGCCAGCAGCTTGACCGCACTGGGCTCCTACAATGAGCAGTTCTTC.

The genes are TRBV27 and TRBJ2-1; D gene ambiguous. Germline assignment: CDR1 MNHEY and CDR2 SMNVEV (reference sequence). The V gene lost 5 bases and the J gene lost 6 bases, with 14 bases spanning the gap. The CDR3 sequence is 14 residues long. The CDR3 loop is CASSPVSGRNEQFF. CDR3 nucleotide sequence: TGTGCCAGCAGTCCCGTATCCGGACGCAATGAGCAGTTCTTC.

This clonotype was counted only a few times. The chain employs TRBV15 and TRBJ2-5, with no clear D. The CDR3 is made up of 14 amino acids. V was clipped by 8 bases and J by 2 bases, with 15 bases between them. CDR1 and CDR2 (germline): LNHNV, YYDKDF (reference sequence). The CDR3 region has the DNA TGTGCCACCGAAGACCGACACCGACAAGAGACCCAGTACTTC. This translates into CATEDRHRQETQYF.

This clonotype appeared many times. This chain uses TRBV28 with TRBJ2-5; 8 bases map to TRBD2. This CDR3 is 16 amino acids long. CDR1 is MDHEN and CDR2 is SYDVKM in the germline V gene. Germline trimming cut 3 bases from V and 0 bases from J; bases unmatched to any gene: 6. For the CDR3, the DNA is TGTGCCAGCAGTTTTTGGTTTAGCGGGAACCAAGAGACCCAGTACTTC. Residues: CASSFWFSGNQETQYF.

CDR3 loop: CSVLQRLGQGNGYTF. CDR3 sequence (DNA): TGCAGCGTTCTACAACGACTCGGACAGGGGAATGGCTACACCTTC. The gene calls are TRBV29-1 and TRBJ1-2, with 9 nucleotides matching TRBD1. This CDR3 has 15 residues. CDR1 and CDR2 from the germline V gene are SQVTM and ANQGSEA. Unmatched junction bases numbered 13, after V lost 5 bases and J lost 6 bases. The entire variable domain, with the rest obtained from reference TRBV29-1 and TRBJ1-2, is as follows: SAVISQKPSRDICQRGTSLTIQCQVDSQVTMMFWYRQQPGQSLTLIATANQGSEATYESGFVIDKFPISRPNLTFSTLTVSNMSPEDSSIYLCSVLQRLGQGNGYTFGSGTRLTVV.

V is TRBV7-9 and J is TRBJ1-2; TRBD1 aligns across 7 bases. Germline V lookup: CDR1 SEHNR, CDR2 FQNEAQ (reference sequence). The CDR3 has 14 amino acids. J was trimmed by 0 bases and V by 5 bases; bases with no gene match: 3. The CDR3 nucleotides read TGTGCCAGCAGCACGACAGGGACTAACTATGGCTACACCTTC. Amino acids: CASSTTGTNYGYTF.

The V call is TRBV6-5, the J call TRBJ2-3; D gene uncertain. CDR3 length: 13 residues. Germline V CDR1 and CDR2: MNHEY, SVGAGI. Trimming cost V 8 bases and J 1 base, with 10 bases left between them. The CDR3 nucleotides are TGTGCCAGCGCGCCATACGGCACAGATACGCAGTATTTT. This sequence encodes CASAPYGTDTQYF.

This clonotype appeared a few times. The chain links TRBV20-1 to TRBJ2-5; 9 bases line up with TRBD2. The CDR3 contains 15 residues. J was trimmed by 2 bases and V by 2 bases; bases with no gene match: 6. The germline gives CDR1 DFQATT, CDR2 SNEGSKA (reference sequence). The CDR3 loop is CSARSSGRNQETQYF. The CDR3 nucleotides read TGCAGTGCTAGAAGTAGCGGGAGAAATCAAGAGACCCAGTACTTC.

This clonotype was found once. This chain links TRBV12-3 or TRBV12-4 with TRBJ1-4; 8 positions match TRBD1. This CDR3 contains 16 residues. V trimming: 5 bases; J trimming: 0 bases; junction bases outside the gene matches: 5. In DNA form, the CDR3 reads TGTGCCAGCAGTGGACAGGGAACAGCAACTAATGAAAAACTGTTTTTT. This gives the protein CASSGQGTATNEKLFF.

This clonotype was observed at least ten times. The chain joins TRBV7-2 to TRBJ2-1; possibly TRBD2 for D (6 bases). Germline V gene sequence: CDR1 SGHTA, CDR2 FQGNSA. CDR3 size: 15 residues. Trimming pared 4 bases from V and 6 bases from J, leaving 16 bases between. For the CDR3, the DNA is TGTGCCAGCAGCTCTCGGGGGACCTCTGGCAATGAGCAGTTCTTC. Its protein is CASSSRGTSGNEQFF.

In DNA form, the CDR3 reads TGTGCCAGCAGTCCACGGACTAGCGGCCACTCCTACGAGCAGTACTTC. As protein: CASSPRTSGHSYEQYF. The V call is TRBV6-5, the J call TRBJ2-7; 10 bases agree with TRBD2. V was pared by 5 bases and J by 0 bases, with 7 bases of the junction left unmatched. This CDR3 is 16 amino acids long. Germline V CDR1 and CDR2: MNHEY, SVGAGI.

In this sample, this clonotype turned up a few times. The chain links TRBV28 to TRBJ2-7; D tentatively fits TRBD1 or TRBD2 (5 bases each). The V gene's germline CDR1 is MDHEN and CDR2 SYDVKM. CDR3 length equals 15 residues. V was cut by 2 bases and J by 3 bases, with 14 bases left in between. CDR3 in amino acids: CASSLVWGFFYEQYF. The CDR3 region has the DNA TGTGCCAGCAGTTTAGTCTGGGGGTTTTTCTACGAGCAGTACTTC.

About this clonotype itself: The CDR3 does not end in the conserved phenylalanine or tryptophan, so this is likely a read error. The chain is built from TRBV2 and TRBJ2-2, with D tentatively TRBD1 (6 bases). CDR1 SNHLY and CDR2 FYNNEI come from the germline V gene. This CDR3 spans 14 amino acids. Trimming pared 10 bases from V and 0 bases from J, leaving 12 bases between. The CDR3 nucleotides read TGTGCCACCAAGACAGGATCGAACACCGGGGAGCTGTTTGTT. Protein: CATKTGSNTGELFV.

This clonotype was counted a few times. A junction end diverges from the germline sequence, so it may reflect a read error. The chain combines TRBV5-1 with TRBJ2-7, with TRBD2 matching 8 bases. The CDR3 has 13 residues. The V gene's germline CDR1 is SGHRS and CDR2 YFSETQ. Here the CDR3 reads CASSKRESYGQYF. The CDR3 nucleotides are TGCGCCAGCAGTAAGCGGGAGTCCTACGGGCAGTACTTC.

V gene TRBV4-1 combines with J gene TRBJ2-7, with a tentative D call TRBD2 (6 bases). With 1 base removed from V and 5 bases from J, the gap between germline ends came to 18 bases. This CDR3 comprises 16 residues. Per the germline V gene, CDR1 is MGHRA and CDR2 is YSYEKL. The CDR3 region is CASSQVTGALRNEQYF. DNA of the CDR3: TGCGCCAGCAGCCAAGTTACGGGAGCGCTGAGGAACGAGCAGTACTTC.

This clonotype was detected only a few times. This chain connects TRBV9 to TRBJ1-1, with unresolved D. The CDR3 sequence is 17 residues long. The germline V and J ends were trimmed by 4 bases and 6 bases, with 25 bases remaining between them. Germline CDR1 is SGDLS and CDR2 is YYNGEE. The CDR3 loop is CASSLLPSGVPKSEAFF. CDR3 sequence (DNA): TGTGCCAGCAGCCTCCTCCCCTCCGGGGTCCCTAAGTCTGAAGCTTTCTTT.

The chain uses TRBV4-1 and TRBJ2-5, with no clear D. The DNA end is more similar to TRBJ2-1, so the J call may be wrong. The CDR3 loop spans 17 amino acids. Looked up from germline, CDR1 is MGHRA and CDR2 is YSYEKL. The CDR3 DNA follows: TGCGCCAGCAGCCATGGTTACGGATCCAGACAACAAGAGACCCAGTTCTTC. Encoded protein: CASSHGYGSRQQETQFF.

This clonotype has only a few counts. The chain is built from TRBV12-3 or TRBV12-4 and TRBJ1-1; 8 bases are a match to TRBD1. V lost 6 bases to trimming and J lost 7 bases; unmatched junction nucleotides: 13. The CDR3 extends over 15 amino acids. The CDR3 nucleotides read TGTGCCAGCAGCCACGCGGGACAGGCACAGGTTGAAGCTTTCTTT. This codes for CASSHAGQAQVEAFF.

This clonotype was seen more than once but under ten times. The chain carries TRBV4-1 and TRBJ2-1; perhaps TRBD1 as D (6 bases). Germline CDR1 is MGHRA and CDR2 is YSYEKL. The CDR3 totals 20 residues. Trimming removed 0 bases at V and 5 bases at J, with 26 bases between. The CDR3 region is CASSQERGKGNRRTDNEQFF. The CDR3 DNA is TGCGCCAGCAGCCAAGAAAGGGGAAAGGGGAACCGTCGGACAGACAATGAGCAGTTCTTC.

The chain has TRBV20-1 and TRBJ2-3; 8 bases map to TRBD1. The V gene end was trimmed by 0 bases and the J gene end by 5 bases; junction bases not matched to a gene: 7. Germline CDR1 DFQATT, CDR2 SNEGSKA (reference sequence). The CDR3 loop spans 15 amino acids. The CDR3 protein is CSARDPQGAVDTQYF. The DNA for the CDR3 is TGCAGTGCTAGAGATCCCCAGGGGGCAGTAGATACGCAGTATTTT.

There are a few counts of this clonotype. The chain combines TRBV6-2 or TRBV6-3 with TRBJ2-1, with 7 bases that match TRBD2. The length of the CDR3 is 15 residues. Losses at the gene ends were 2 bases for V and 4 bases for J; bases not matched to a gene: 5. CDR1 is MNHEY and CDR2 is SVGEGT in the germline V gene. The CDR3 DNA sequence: TGTGCCAGCAGTTACCGGGAGGTGCGTTACAATGAGCAGTTCTTC. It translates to CASSYREVRYNEQFF.

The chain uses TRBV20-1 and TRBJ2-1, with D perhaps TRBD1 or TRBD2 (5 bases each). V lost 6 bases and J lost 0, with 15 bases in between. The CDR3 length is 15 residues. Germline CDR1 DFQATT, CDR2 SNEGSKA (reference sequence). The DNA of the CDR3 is TGCAGTGCAACCGGGACCACAAGCTCCTACAATGAGCAGTTCTTC. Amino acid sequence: CSATGTTSSYNEQFF.

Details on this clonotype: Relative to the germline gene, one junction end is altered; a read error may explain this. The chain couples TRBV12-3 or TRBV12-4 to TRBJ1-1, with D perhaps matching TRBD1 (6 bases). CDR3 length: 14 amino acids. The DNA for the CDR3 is TGTGCCAGCAGGGGGGGGGCCGTCAACACCGAAGCTTTCTTT. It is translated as CASRGGAVNTEAFF.

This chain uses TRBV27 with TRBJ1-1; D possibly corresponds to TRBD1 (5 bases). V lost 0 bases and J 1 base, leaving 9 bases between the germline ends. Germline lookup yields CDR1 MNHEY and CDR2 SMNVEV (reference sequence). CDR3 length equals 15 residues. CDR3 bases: TGTGCCAGCAGTTTATCATCAGGGTGGAACACTGAAGCTTTCTTT. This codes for CASSLSSGWNTEAFF.